One TCR beta chain is described in this entry. This sample was taken from a study of control samples from healthy donors and cancer patients. Here immunoSEQ multiplex PCR was the method, and the copy in TCRdb shows in-frame clones only, minus some. The sample gives tens of thousands of clones, around four fifths of which show up once; about 14% is in the top ten. Germline V gene sequence: CDR1 MNHEY, CDR2 SVGEGT. With 5 bases clipped from V and 4 bases from J, the junction kept 13 bases outside the gene matches. CDR3 length equals 17 residues. The rearrangement links TRBV6-2 or TRBV6-3 to TRBJ2-1; TRBD2 matches at 8 bases. Sequencing was performed on blood. The sequence was collected from a man over 45 in good health. The CDR3 is CASSTSGSLLGYNEQFF. Here the CDR3 DNA reads TGTGCCAGCAGTACTAGCGGTAGCCTCCTAGGGTACAATGAGCAGTTCTTC.